This T cell receptor (beta chain) appears in the sequencing data of a study of T-cell memory formation after mild COVID-19. Study-level background: Clusters of TCRs were largely donor specific. Study observations and caveats: Chiefly within CM and EM were the contracting CD4+ clones; CD8+ ones were within EMRA. In pre-infection memory, a portion of responding clones appeared, which suggested that cross-reactive memory joined.

5'RACE primed at constant segments yielded TCR alpha and TCR beta cDNA libraries bearing sample barcodes and UMIs. TCRdb used MiXCR to reprocess the 5' RACE reads, holding one entry per CDR3 protein. This table has under 40,000 distinct CDR3 sequences, over 5% appearing once. For this clonotype: Its antigen is currently unknown. Relative to the germline gene, one junction end is altered; a read error may explain this.

The clonotype originates from an adult who had mild COVID-19 (a few samples of this study predate the infection). Cell type and time point are not known. Sequenced sample: PBMCs or a T cell subset sorted from them (not recorded which).

The CDR3 DNA follows: TGTGCCAGCGGCTTGACCCCCTACACAGATACGCAGTATTTT. Its protein is CASGLTPYTDTQYF. V and J are TRBV7-8 and TRBJ2-3, with D unresolved. This CDR3 contains 14 residues. Germline loops: CDR1 SGHVS, CDR2 FQNEAQ.